This T cell receptor beta chain was sequenced during a study of monozygotic twins with inflammatory bowel disease. The study's findings and limits: IBD patients, compared with healthy twins, shared fewer clonotypes with others (especially with disease activity).

Worth noting for this clonotype: Its antigen remains unknown.

CDR1 and CDR2 (germline): SNHLY, FYNNEI. There are 14 residues in the CDR3. No sorting of T cells preceded isolation of total RNA from whole blood. TCRdb reworked the 5' RACE reads into one entry per CDR3 protein, no DNA. This sample carries fewer than 550,000 distinct CDR3 sequences, with less than 2.5% going to the ten biggest clones. The receptor comes from a human donor with ulcerative colitis or Crohn's disease, or a healthy co-twin of an affected twin (not recorded which). The sample comprised blood. The V gene is TRBV2, the J gene TRBJ2-7; TCRdb proposes TRBD2, but this gene call is untestable without DNA. CDR3 protein: CASRTPGSVDEQYF.